Following are 20 T cell receptor beta chains from one sample sequenced in a study of T-cell reconstitution after alpha-beta-depleted transplantation in children. Unique molecular identifiers were used in preparing the TCRbeta library. TCRdb reprocessed the PCR reads via MiXCR and lists one record per CDR3 protein. This table holds over 85,000 distinct CDR3 sequences, approximately 6% found once. The specimen comprised PBMCs, mostly from graft donor cells, sampled 60 days after TCRalphabeta/CD19-depleted stem cell transplant. The receptors come from a female patient aged 2-9 years who had a stem cell transplant for Fanconi anemia, so the T cells may come from the graft donor.

This clonotype was counted ten times or more. The V gene is TRBV5-1, the J gene TRBJ2-5; D perhaps matches TRBD2 (5 bases). The CDR3 has 17 amino acids. Germline V lookup: CDR1 SGHRS, CDR2 YFSETQ. The germline V and J ends were trimmed by 4 bases and 4 bases, with 23 bases remaining between them. The CDR3 DNA is TGCGCCAGCAGCCCACCCCATTTGAGCGGAATTGGAGAGACCCAGTACTTC. Protein product: CASSPPHLSGIGETQYF.

At least ten counts were recorded for this clonotype. The rearrangement links TRBV4-1 to TRBJ2-7; D possibly corresponds to TRBD1 (5 bases). This CDR3 is 14 amino acids long. CDR1 and CDR2 from the germline V gene are MGHRA and YSYEKL. Trimming left V 1 base short and J 2 bases short, with 9 bases between. The CDR3 here is CASSQAIGAYEQYF. CDR3 DNA sequence: TGCGCCAGCAGCCAAGCGATAGGGGCCTACGAGCAGTACTTC.

There are many counts of this clonotype. The CDR3 is CASSPGRGVISTEAFF. The CDR3 bases are TGTGCCAGCTCACCAGGCAGGGGAGTGATCAGCACTGAAGCTTTCTTT. The V call is TRBV18, the J call TRBJ1-1; D may be TRBD1 (6 bases). This CDR3 is 16 amino acids long. Trimming took off 2 bases at V and 4 bases at J, with 17 bases between the two ends. Germline values: CDR1 KGHSH, CDR2 LQKENI.

The chain couples TRBV18 to TRBJ2-7; perhaps TRBD1 as D (6 bases). Between the trimmed V and J ends, which lost 4 bases and 0 bases, there was a span of 19 bases. This CDR3 is built from 17 residues. Germline CDR1 KGHSH, CDR2 LQKENI. The CDR3 nucleotides are TGTGCCAGCTCACAAAATCTACATGCGACAGGCTCCTACGAGCAGTACTTC. Protein: CASSQNLHATGSYEQYF. Full variable domain (missing parts from reference TRBV18 and TRBJ2-7): NAGVMQNPRHLVRRRGQEARLRCSPMKGHSHVYWYRQLPEEGLKFMVYLQKENIIDESGMPKERFSAEFPKEGPSILRIQQVVRGDSAAYFCASSQNLHATGSYEQYFGPGTRLTVT.

This clonotype came up a few times. The V and J genes are TRBV20-1 and TRBJ2-7; TRBD2 matches 7 bases. CDR3 length: 15 amino acids. Germline trimming cut 1 base from V and 2 bases from J; bases unmatched to any gene: 8. Germline-derived CDR1 and CDR2 are DFQATT and SNEGSKA (reference sequence). This CDR3 is CSARAAGTTAYEQYF. The DNA for the CDR3 is TGCAGTGCTAGAGCCGCCGGGACTACGGCCTACGAGCAGTACTTC.

This clonotype was seen many times. The chain is built from TRBV28 and TRBJ2-2, with 7 bases identical to TRBD2. The CDR3 spans 13 residues. Per the germline V gene, CDR1 is MDHEN and CDR2 is SYDVKM. The ends lost 5 bases at V and 7 bases at J; junction bases unmatched: 4. In nucleotides, the CDR3 is TGTGCCAGCAGTGTTACTAGCGTCGGGGAGCTGTTTTTT. Its translation is CASSVTSVGELFF.

The chain recombines TRBV4-2 with TRBJ2-3, with 7 bases aligning to TRBD2. The CDR3 has 19 residues. V was clipped by 0 bases and J by 0 bases; unmatched bases: 12. The germline V gene encodes CDR1 LGHNA and CDR2 YNFKEQ. The CDR3 DNA is TGTGCCAGCAGCCAAGAGATCCCGGGAGGAGGGCTAAGCACAGATACGCAGTATTTT. Translated: CASSQEIPGGGLSTDTQYF.

This clonotype was detected many times. The V call is TRBV29-1, the J call TRBJ2-5; 8 bases are shared with TRBD1. The CDR3 spans 13 residues. V was clipped by 3 bases and J by 5 bases; unmatched bases: 5. Germline CDR1 reads SQVTM; CDR2 reads ANQGSEA. CDR3 coding DNA: TGCAGCGTTGACAGGGGGCGGAGGGAGACCCAGTACTTC. This translates into CSVDRGRRETQYF.

This clonotype was detected ten times or more. The chain couples TRBV7-2 to TRBJ2-7; D perhaps matches TRBD2 (6 bases). The germline V gene encodes CDR1 SGHTA and CDR2 FQGNSA. The CDR3 extends over 13 amino acids. The V and J ends lost 5 bases and 4 bases respectively, with 12 bases between them. In DNA form, the CDR3 reads TGTGCCAGCAGCCAGGGAGGAAATTACGAGCAGTACTTC. Amino acids: CASSQGGNYEQYF.

This clonotype was observed at least ten times. This chain uses TRBV28 with TRBJ2-3; D is undetermined. The V gene's germline CDR1 is MDHEN and CDR2 SYDVKM. The ends were cut back, 10 bases at V and 2 bases at J, with 7 bases in the middle. The CDR3 sequence is 11 residues long. The CDR3 is CATRDTDTQYF. CDR3 nucleotides: TGTGCCACCAGAGACACAGATACGCAGTATTTT. The full variable domain, rest sourced from reference TRBV28 and TRBJ2-3, is DVKVTQSSRYLVKRTGEKVFLECVQDMDHENMFWYRQDPGLGLRLIYFSYDVKMKEKGDIPEGYSVSREKKERFSLILESASTNQTSMYLCATRDTDTQYFGPGTRLTVL.

This clonotype was recorded a few times. The chain links TRBV7-8 to TRBJ2-7; 8 bases line up with TRBD2. Germline trimming cut 5 bases from V and 2 bases from J; bases unmatched to any gene: 8. Germline V lookup: CDR1 SGHVS, CDR2 FQNEAQ. The CDR3 consists of 15 residues. CDR3 sequence reads: CASSRQGAGAYEQYF. CDR3 coding DNA: TGTGCCAGCAGCCGCCAGGGAGCGGGAGCCTACGAGCAGTACTTC.

This clonotype was detected only a few times. The gene calls are TRBV7-2 and TRBJ2-7; perhaps TRBD2 as D (5 bases). Germline V lookup: CDR1 SGHTA, CDR2 FQGNSA. Trimming pared 5 bases from V and 3 bases from J, leaving 14 bases between. This CDR3 comprises 14 residues. CDR3 sequence reads: CASSPTRASYEQYF. CDR3 DNA sequence: TGTGCCAGCAGCCCTACGAGGGCTAGCTACGAGCAGTACTTC.

At least ten counts were recorded for this clonotype. The chain combines TRBV28 with TRBJ1-2, with TRBD1 identical over 7 bases. Germline values: CDR1 MDHEN, CDR2 SYDVKM. After removal of 2 bases from V and 6 bases from J, the junction contained 6 bases not matched to a gene. The CDR3 has 14 residues. The DNA for the CDR3 is TGTGCCAGCAGTTTACAGGACAGGCGGGATGGCTACACCTTC. This sequence encodes CASSLQDRRDGYTF.

This clonotype appeared many times. The gene calls are TRBV28 and TRBJ2-6; TRBD1 matches at 8 bases. V dropped 4 bases and J dropped 2; count of bases not matched to a gene: 16. Germline values: CDR1 MDHEN, CDR2 SYDVKM. The CDR3 loop spans 20 amino acids. CDR3 region: CASSSSITQGALTGANVLTF. The CDR3 nucleotides are TGTGCCAGCAGTTCATCTATAACTCAGGGGGCGCTTACTGGGGCCAACGTCCTGACTTTC. The full variable domain, its missing parts supplied by reference TRBV28 and TRBJ2-6, is DVKVTQSSRYLVKRTGEKVFLECVQDMDHENMFWYRQDPGLGLRLIYFSYDVKMKEKGDIPEGYSVSREKKERFSLILESASTNQTSMYLCASSSSITQGALTGANVLTFGAGSRLTVL.

This clonotype was detected many times. This chain links TRBV10-3 with TRBJ2-1; 9 bases are shared with TRBD2. The CDR3 sequence is 14 residues long. Germline lookup yields CDR1 ENHRY and CDR2 SYGVKD. With V trimmed by 6 bases and J by 5 bases, 5 bases remained unmatched. The CDR3 DNA reads TGTGCCATCAGGTCTAGCGGGGTTGACAATGAGCAGTTCTTC. Encoded protein: CAIRSSGVDNEQFF.

The table lists this clonotype with a few counts. The chain combines TRBV5-1 with TRBJ2-1, with a possible D match to TRBD2 (6 bases). V was pared by 4 bases and J by 1 base, with 12 bases between. Germline assignment: CDR1 SGHRS and CDR2 YFSETQ. This CDR3 is 15 amino acids long. CDR3 protein: CASSTGGPSYNEQFF. The DNA for the CDR3 is TGCGCCAGCAGCACCGGAGGGCCTTCCTACAATGAGCAGTTCTTC.

This clonotype was counted only a few times. The V call is TRBV30, the J call TRBJ2-1; D gene ambiguous. Trimming cost V 0 bases and J 5 bases, with 2 bases left between them. This CDR3 spans 11 amino acids. In germline, CDR1 is GTSNPN, CDR2 SVGIG (reference sequence). CDR3 DNA: TGTGCCTGGAGTGTACACAATGAGCAGTTCTTC. It encodes CAWSVHNEQFF.

The chain couples TRBV28 to TRBJ2-7; D is uncertain. V gave up 5 bases and J gave up 5 bases, with 10 bases separating them. The germline V gene encodes CDR1 MDHEN and CDR2 SYDVKM. This CDR3 has 12 amino acids. CDR3 loop: CASSPHFNEQYF. The CDR3 region has the DNA TGTGCCAGCAGTCCCCATTTTAACGAGCAGTACTTC.

In the case of this clonotype: It is likely a read error, because the conserved phenylalanine at the end of the CDR3 is missing. The chain joins TRBV7-2 to TRBJ2-7; D is uncertain. Trimming left V 8 bases short and J 3 bases short, with 14 bases between. The CDR3 runs 13 residues. Germline CDR1 is SGHTA and CDR2 is FQGNSA. The CDR3 sequence is CASGFRPGYEQYI. CDR3 in DNA: TGTGCCAGCGGGTTCCGACCCGGCTACGAGCAGTACATC.

There are a few counts of this clonotype. The final CDR3 position lacks the conserved phenylalanine or tryptophan, pointing to a likely read error. The DNA is omitted, as the CDR3 cannot be located on it reliably, and the CDR3 follows TCRdb's listing. This chain links TRBV20-1 with TRBJ2-7; the listed D gene, TRBD2, was not tested against the DNA. The germline CDR1 and CDR2 sequences are DFQATT and SNEGSKA (reference sequence). Termini included, the CDR3 measures 11 amino acids. The CDR3 sequence: CSASSSGTIFP.